One sample yielded the 26 T cell receptor beta chains listed below, sequenced in a study of post-analysis software for immune sequencing data. Regarding the study as a whole: Among roughly 5 TRBV segments more frequent in patients than controls were TRBV5-6, TRBV5-1 and TRBV20-1.

Included in the TCR beta cDNA libraries were unique molecular identifiers. MiXCR, run by TCRdb on the PCR reads, gives a single entry per CDR3 protein. The repertoire holds roughly 670,000 distinct CDR3 sequences, with 55% to 60% as singletons. These receptors have no identified antigens. The sequenced material came from blood. Receptors originate from a girl aged 2-15 years with multiple sclerosis.

This clonotype was seen a single time. DNA for the CDR3: TGCAGCGTCTCGGGCTCGGGGAGTATCTCTGGCTATGGCTACACCTTC. This translates into CSVSGSGSISGYGYTF. The chain uses TRBV29-1 and TRBJ1-2; no clear D gene. The V and J ends lost 6 bases and 4 bases respectively, with 24 bases between them. Germline V gene data show CDR1 as SQVTM and CDR2 as ANQGSEA. The length of the CDR3 is 16 residues.

This chain joins TRBV5-6 and TRBJ2-7; D gene ambiguous. V was clipped by 1 base and J by 5 bases, with 10 bases between them. Germline lookup yields CDR1 SGHDT and CDR2 YYEEEE. This CDR3 has 13 residues. The CDR3 protein is CASSLRRGHEQYF. The CDR3 nucleotides read TGTGCCAGCAGCTTGCGAAGAGGCCACGAGCAGTACTTC.

The chain joins TRBV27 to TRBJ2-1, with a weak D call TRBD2 (6 bases). Germline CDR1 MNHEY, CDR2 SMNVEV (reference sequence). This CDR3 region has 14 residues. V was clipped by 6 bases and J by 8 bases, with 17 bases between them. The chain's CDR3 is CASSLTRRWHEQFF. The CDR3 coding sequence is TGTGCCAGCAGCTTGACTAGAAGGTGGCATGAGCAGTTCTTC.

The genes are TRBV9 and TRBJ1-2; D gene unclear. The CDR3 is 13 residues long. Germline CDR1 reads SGDLS; CDR2 reads YYNGEE. Between the trimmed V and J ends, which lost 3 bases and 7 bases, there was a span of 13 bases. The CDR3 here is CASSDSPYRGYTF. DNA for the CDR3: TGTGCCAGCAGCGACAGTCCTTACCGTGGCTACACCTTC.

This CDR3 reads CAIRTGTKSGANVLTF. The CDR3 DNA reads as TGTGCCATCCGGACAGGAACTAAGTCTGGGGCCAACGTCCTGACTTTC. The chain is built from TRBV7-2 and TRBJ2-6, with 7 bases aligning to TRBD1. Germline V lookup: CDR1 SGHTA, CDR2 FQGNSA. The ends lost 10 bases at V and 1 base at J; junction bases unmatched: 10. CDR3 length: 16 residues.

This clonotype was recorded a few times. V gene TRBV7-2 combines with J gene TRBJ1-2, with a possible D match to TRBD1 (6 bases). The germline V and J ends were trimmed by 1 base and 4 bases, with 13 bases remaining between them. Germline V gene sequence: CDR1 SGHTA, CDR2 FQGNSA. The CDR3 has 15 residues. The CDR3 region is CASSLDGGGAYGYTF. The CDR3 DNA reads TGTGCCAGCAGCTTAGATGGAGGGGGAGCCTATGGCTACACCTTC.

The table lists this clonotype with a few counts. One end of the junction varies from germline; a read error may be responsible. The chain uses TRBV4-3 and TRBJ1-2, with D hard to call. This CDR3 region has 15 residues. From germline, CDR1 is LGHNA and CDR2 YSLEER. The CDR3 DNA sequence: TGCGCCAGTAGCCAAGGAACCGGGACTAACTATGGCTACACCTTC. It codes for CASSQGTGTNYGYTF.

This sequence joins TRBV7-2 and TRBJ2-7; 10 bases line up with TRBD2. The CDR3 contains 15 residues. Germline V gene lookup returns CDR1 SGHTA and CDR2 FQGNSA. The V segment lost 6 bases and the J segment 1 base; nucleotides outside the gene matches: 6. The CDR3 sequence: CASRLTSGFSYEQYF. CDR3 in DNA: TGTGCCAGCAGGTTGACTAGCGGGTTTTCCTACGAGCAGTACTTC.

V and J are TRBV6-5 and TRBJ2-1, with D possibly TRBD1 on 5 matching bases. The CDR3 runs 16 residues. The ends were cut back, 7 bases at V and 6 bases at J, with 22 bases in the middle. Germline V gives CDR1 MNHEY, CDR2 SVGAGI. CDR3 nucleotide sequence: TGTGCCAGCATTCCTTCGAAGGGGTTTCGCGTCAATGAGCAGTTCTTC. Translation: CASIPSKGFRVNEQFF.

The chain has TRBV20-1 and TRBJ2-5, with D possibly TRBD1 on 6 matching bases. Near its end, the DNA agrees better with TRBJ2-7, so the J call may be wrong. Germline assignment: CDR1 DFQATT and CDR2 SNEGSKA (reference sequence). CDR3 size: 15 residues. The CDR3 reads CSARDEGRGAPEQYF. For the CDR3, the DNA is TGCAGTGCTAGAGATGAGGGCAGGGGAGCCCCCGAGCAGTACTTC.

The rearrangement uses TRBV12-3 or TRBV12-4 and TRBJ1-2; no clear D gene. V dropped 5 bases and J dropped 3 bases, with 7 bases sitting between them. The CDR3 runs to 12 residues. The CDR3 bases are TGTGCCAGCAGTGCCCGGTACTATGGCTACACCTTC. This sequence encodes CASSARYYGYTF.

In this sample, this clonotype turned up a few times. V and J are TRBV10-3 and TRBJ2-5; D may be TRBD1 or TRBD2 (6 bases each). Germline V CDR1 and CDR2: ENHRY, SYGVKD. The ends were cut back, 5 bases at V and 2 bases at J, with 15 bases in the middle. The CDR3 loop spans 15 amino acids. This CDR3 is CAISPRGDGQETQYF. The CDR3 nucleotides read TGTGCCATCAGTCCTAGGGGGGACGGGCAAGAGACCCAGTACTTC.

The chain couples TRBV29-1 to TRBJ2-5; no definite D call. CDR1 SQVTM and CDR2 ANQGSEA come from the germline V gene. The ends were cut back, 6 bases at V and 4 bases at J, with 12 bases in the middle. The CDR3 runs to 12 residues. As DNA, the CDR3 is TGCAGCGTCGACCGGTTTCGAGAGACCCAGTACTTC. Translating gives CSVDRFRETQYF.

About this clonotype itself: A read error may produce the germline difference seen at one junction end. This rearrangement joins TRBV7-8 to TRBJ2-3; TRBD1 aligns across 9 bases. Per the germline V gene, CDR1 is SGHVS and CDR2 is FQNEAQ. There are 17 residues in the CDR3. The CDR3 reads CASSFRQGQGHTDTQYF. The CDR3 nucleotides read TGCGCCAGCAGCTTTCGGCAGGGACAGGGACACACAGATACGCAGTATTTT.

On this clonotype itself: An end of the junction does not agree with germline; a read error may underlie this. The chain couples TRBV11-2 to TRBJ2-1; 12 nucleotides align to TRBD2. Per the germline V gene, CDR1 is SGHAT and CDR2 is FQNNGV. CDR3 length: 15 residues. DNA for the CDR3: TGTGCCGGCAGCCCGACTAGCGGGGGATACAATGAGCAGTTCTTC. Translating it yields CAGSPTSGGYNEQFF. Full variable domain (outside the CDR3, taken from reference TRBV11-2 and TRBJ2-1): EAGVAQSPRYKIIEKRQSVAFWCNPISGHATLYWYQQILGQGPKLLIQFQNNGVVDDSQLPKDRFSAERLKGVDSTLKIQPAKLEDSAVYLCAGSPTSGGYNEQFFGPGTRLTVL.

The chain links TRBV7-2 to TRBJ2-1, with 13 bases aligning to TRBD2. The trim removed 4 bases at V and 13 bases at J, leaving 7 bases unmatched. Germline V gives CDR1 SGHTA, CDR2 FQGNSA. CDR3 length equals 14 residues. This CDR3 reads CASSSRLAGGDQFF. DNA of the CDR3: TGTGCCAGCAGCTCCCGACTAGCGGGAGGTGATCAGTTCTTC.

V gene TRBV20-1 combines with J gene TRBJ2-1; D perhaps matches TRBD1 (5 bases). Trimming removed 6 bases at V and 4 bases at J, with 10 bases between. This CDR3 spans 12 amino acids. CDR1 DFQATT and CDR2 SNEGSKA come from the germline V gene (reference sequence). CDR3 amino acids: CSAPTVYNEQFF. CDR3 nucleotide sequence: TGCAGTGCGCCGACAGTTTACAATGAGCAGTTCTTC.

V gene TRBV7-2 combines with J gene TRBJ2-3; TRBD2 agrees at 12 bases. The germline V gene has CDR1 SGHTA and CDR2 FQGNSA. Trimming removed 5 bases from V and 4 bases from J; junction bases left unmatched: 10. The CDR3 extends over 17 amino acids. In nucleotides, the CDR3 is TGTGCCAGCAGCAGCGGACTAGCGGGGAGAAGGGCAGATACGCAGTATTTT. This gives the protein CASSSGLAGRRADTQYF. The full variable domain, completed using reference TRBV7-2 and TRBJ2-3, is GAGVSQSPSNKVTEKGKDVELRCDPISGHTALYWYRQSLGQGLEFLIYFQGNSAPDKSGLPSDRFSAERTGGSVSTLTIQRTQQEDSAVYLCASSSGLAGRRADTQYFGPGTRLTVL.

V gene TRBV5-1 combines with J gene TRBJ2-1; 10 nucleotides align to TRBD2. CDR3 length equals 16 residues. CDR1 is SGHRS and CDR2 is YFSETQ in the germline V gene. Unmatched junction bases numbered 8, after V lost 1 base and J lost 7 bases. The CDR3 here is CASSLSRAGGRNEQFF. DNA for the CDR3: TGCGCCAGCAGCTTGAGCCGAGCGGGAGGGAGGAATGAGCAGTTCTTC.

The V call is TRBV10-3, the J call TRBJ2-2; the D gene is possibly TRBD2 (6 bases). The CDR3 has 15 residues. CDR1 and CDR2 (germline): ENHRY, SYGVKD. The V and J ends lost 9 bases and 0 bases respectively, with 14 bases between them. The CDR3 bases are TGTGCCATTTCATCGGGGGACCCGAACACCGGGGAGCTGTTTTTT. Translated, it gives CAISSGDPNTGELFF.

Worth noting for this clonotype: This CDR3 fails to terminate in the conserved phenylalanine or tryptophan, so it likely reflects a read error. The genes are TRBV29-1 and TRBJ2-1, with TRBD2 matching 11 bases. Germline V gene lookup returns CDR1 SQVTM and CDR2 ANQGSEA. This CDR3 has 16 amino acids. CDR3 region: CNVEDQLAGAINEQFL. In nucleotides, the CDR3 is TGCAACGTTGAAGACCAACTAGCGGGAGCCATCAATGAGCAGTTCTTA.

The chain combines TRBV3-1 with TRBJ2-3; D uncertain. The CDR3 extends over 14 amino acids. Germline loops: CDR1 LGHDT, CDR2 YNNKEL (reference sequence). V lost 2 bases and J lost 6, with 12 bases in between. CDR3 DNA: TGTGCCAGCAGCCAATCTGACCTATCTGATACGCAGTATTTT. As protein: CASSQSDLSDTQYF.

The chain recombines TRBV20-1 with TRBJ2-7, with 9 nucleotides matching TRBD2. The V and J ends lost 1 base and 6 bases, in that order; junction bases with no gene match: 13. Germline-derived CDR1 and CDR2 are DFQATT and SNEGSKA (reference sequence). The CDR3 runs to 16 residues. The DNA for the CDR3 is TGCAGTGCTAGAGTGGGTTTAGCGGGAGTTTCGGGCGAGCAGTACTTC. Translated, it gives CSARVGLAGVSGEQYF.

CDR3 DNA sequence: TGTGCCAGCAGTCACGACGGGGCAACTAATGAAAAACTGTTTTTT. It specifies CASSHDGATNEKLFF. The J gene is TRBJ1-4, the V gene TRBV12-3 or TRBV12-4; D is undetermined. The V end lost 5 bases, the J end lost 0 bases, and 10 bases lay between the germline ends. The length of the CDR3 is 15 residues.

This clonotype showed up just once. The chain recombines TRBV29-1 with TRBJ1-2, with D tentatively TRBD1 (5 bases). The CDR3 totals 13 residues. V gave up 6 bases and J gave up 3 bases, with 14 bases separating them. The germline CDR1 and CDR2 sequences are SQVTM and ANQGSEA. For the CDR3, the DNA is TGCAGCGTAACTAGGGGCCCAGACTATGGCTACACCTTC. Translated, it gives CSVTRGPDYGYTF.

J is TRBJ1-2 and V is TRBV5-6, with D possibly TRBD1 on 6 matching bases. Germline V CDR1 and CDR2: SGHDT, YYEEEE. This CDR3 spans 15 amino acids. V lost 4 bases and J 8 bases, leaving 21 bases between the germline ends. The CDR3: CASSKDWGRLGGYTF. In nucleotides, the CDR3 is TGTGCCAGCAGCAAGGACTGGGGGCGATTGGGAGGCTACACCTTC.